This T cell receptor (beta chain) was retrieved from a study of control samples from healthy donors and cancer patients. Profiled with immunoSEQ multiplex PCR; TCRdb holds only in-frame clones, not every one. The repertoire includes 150,000 to 200,000 clones, 91% of them detected once, and about 1.6% sits in the top ten. V shed 5 bases, J shed 4 bases, and the junction held 3 bases outside the gene matches. CDR1 and CDR2 from the germline V gene are SGHTA and FQGTGA. This CDR3 contains 15 residues. The specimen sequenced was blood. The chain combines TRBV7-3 with TRBJ2-1; TRBD2 agrees at 12 bases. The TCR originated in a young woman in good health. CDR3 nucleotide sequence: TGTGCCAGCAGCCCAACTAGCGGGAGGTACAATGAGCAGTTCTTC. This translates into CASSPTSGRYNEQFF. The variable domain in full, completed from reference TRBV7-3 and TRBJ2-1, reads GAGVSQTPSNKVTEKGKYVELRCDPISGHTALYWYRQSLGQGPEFLIYFQGTGAADDSGLPNDRFFAVRPEGSVSTLKIQRTERGDSAVYLCASSPTSGRYNEQFFGPGTRLTVL.